This TCR beta chain was sequenced during a study of somatic mutations in cytotoxic T cells in rheumatoid arthritis. Study results and caveats: Among around 71 patients, about eight showed a largest CD8+ clone that surpassed 20% of CD8+ cells.

A remark on this clone: Antigen specificity is unknown.

Some clones are missing from TCRdb's copy, which holds only in-frame ones; the method was immunoSEQ multiplex PCR. The table shows about 10,000 clones, with just under 85% occurring only once. Sequencing was performed on CD8+ T cells sorted from blood. The clonotype originates from an adult with rheumatoid arthritis.

The CDR3 here is CASSLEGVSTDTQYF. CDR3 coding DNA: TGTGCCAGCAGCTTAGAGGGCGTTAGCACAGATACGCAGTATTTT. The rearrangement joins TRBV7-8 to TRBJ2-3; D is uncertain. Looked up from germline, CDR1 is SGHVS and CDR2 is FQNEAQ. The V end lost 1 base, the J end lost 0 bases, and 8 bases lay between the germline ends. This CDR3 contains 15 residues.